Here is one T cell receptor beta chain with its context. V trimming: 11 bases; J trimming: 3 bases; junction bases outside the gene matches: 11. This CDR3 contains 14 residues. Germline V lookup: CDR1 MDHEN, CDR2 SYDVKM. Original handling: Nucleated cell counts were estimated from reference gene primer amplification. The assay was immunoSEQ multiplex PCR, and TCRdb's table has in-frame clones only and misses some. V and J calls and clone size are those listed in that table; D and trimming were worked out from the DNA. This table holds nearly 200,000 clones, about four fifths found once. This entry belongs to a study of blood T cell repertoires in COVID-19. Study context: Italy, Spain and the United States were the sources of the convalescent and acute COVID-19 samples. From T cells, B-cell-depleted T cells, or PBMCs came the material, which was cDNA or gDNA.

What was sequenced was peripheral blood. This chain joins TRBV28 and TRBJ2-3, with 7 bases matching TRBD1. The clonotype comes from a woman between 70 and 85 years old with active or convalescent COVID-19. The CDR3 sequence is CAHGTTGSTDTQYF. Here the CDR3 DNA reads TGTGCCCATGGGACGACAGGGTCAACAGATACGCAGTATTTT.